This T cell receptor beta chain is from a study of T cell changes during pregnancy in multiple sclerosis. Clones were sequenced by immunoSEQ multiplex PCR, and TCRdb holds only the in-frame ones, with some missing. The table includes about 79,000 clones, approximately 92% detected once. This CDR3 has 15 amino acids. With 6 bases removed from V and 5 bases from J, the gap between germline ends came to 19 bases. Germline assignment: CDR1 MNHEY and CDR2 SMNVEV (reference sequence). This receptor was identified in a female donor in good health, enrolled as a control in a pregnancy study. The genes are TRBV27 and TRBJ1-2, with TRBD1 as a possible D gene (6 bases). The specimen comprised peripheral blood, sampled in the second trimester of pregnancy. The DNA of the CDR3 is TGTGCCAGCAGCCCGGGGGGCCTCCAGGAGTATGGCTACACCTTC. It specifies CASSPGGLQEYGYTF.